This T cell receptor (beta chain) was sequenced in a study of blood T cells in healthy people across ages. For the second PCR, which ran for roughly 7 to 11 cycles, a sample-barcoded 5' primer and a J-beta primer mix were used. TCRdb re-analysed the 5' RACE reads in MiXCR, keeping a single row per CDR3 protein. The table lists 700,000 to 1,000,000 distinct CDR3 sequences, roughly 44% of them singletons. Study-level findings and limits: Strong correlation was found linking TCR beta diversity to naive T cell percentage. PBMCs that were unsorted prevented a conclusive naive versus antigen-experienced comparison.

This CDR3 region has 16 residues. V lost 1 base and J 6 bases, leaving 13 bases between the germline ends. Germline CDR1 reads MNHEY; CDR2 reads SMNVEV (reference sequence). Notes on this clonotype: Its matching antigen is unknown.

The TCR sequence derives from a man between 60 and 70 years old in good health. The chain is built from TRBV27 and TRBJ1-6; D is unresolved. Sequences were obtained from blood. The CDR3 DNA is TGTGCCAGCAGTTTATGGTATCGCGGACCTAATTCACCCCTCCACTTT. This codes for CASSLWYRGPNSPLHF.